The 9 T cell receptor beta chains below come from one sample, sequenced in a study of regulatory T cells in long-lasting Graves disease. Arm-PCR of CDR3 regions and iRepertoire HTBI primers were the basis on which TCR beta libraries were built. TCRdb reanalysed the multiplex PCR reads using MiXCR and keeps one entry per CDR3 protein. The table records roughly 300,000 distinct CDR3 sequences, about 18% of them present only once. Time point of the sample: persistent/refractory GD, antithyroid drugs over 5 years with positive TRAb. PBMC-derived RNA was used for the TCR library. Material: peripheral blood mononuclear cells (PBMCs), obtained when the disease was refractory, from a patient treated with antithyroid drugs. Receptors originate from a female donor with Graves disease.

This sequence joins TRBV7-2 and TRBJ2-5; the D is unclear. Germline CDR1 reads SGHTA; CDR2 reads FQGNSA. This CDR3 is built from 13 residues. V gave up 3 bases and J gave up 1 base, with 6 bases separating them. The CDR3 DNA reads TGTGCCAGCAGCTTTCAGATCCAAGAGACCCAGTACTTC. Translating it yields CASSFQIQETQYF. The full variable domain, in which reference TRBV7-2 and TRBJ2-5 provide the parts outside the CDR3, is GAGVSQSPSNKVTEKGKDVELRCDPISGHTALYWYRQSLGQGLEFLIYFQGNSAPDKSGLPSDRFSAERTGGSVSTLTIQRTQQEDSAVYLCASSFQIQETQYFGPGTRLLVL.

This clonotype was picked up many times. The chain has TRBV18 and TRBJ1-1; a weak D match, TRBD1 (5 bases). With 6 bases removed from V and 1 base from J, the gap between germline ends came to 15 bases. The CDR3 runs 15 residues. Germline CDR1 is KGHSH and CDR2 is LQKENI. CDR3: CASSRTTDKNTEAFF. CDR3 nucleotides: TGTGCCAGCTCGAGGACGACAGACAAGAACACTGAAGCTTTCTTT.

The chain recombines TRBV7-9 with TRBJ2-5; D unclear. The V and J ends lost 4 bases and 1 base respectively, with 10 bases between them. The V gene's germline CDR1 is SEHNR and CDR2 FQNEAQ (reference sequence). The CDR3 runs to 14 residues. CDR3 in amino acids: CASSSRLSQETQYF. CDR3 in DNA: TGTGCCAGCAGCTCCCGTCTTAGCCAAGAGACCCAGTACTTC.

The CDR3 region has the DNA TGCGCCAGCAGTGACCTATACGGGGGCGAGCAGTACTTC. Residues: CASSDLYGGEQYF. The chain uses TRBV10-2 and TRBJ2-7; tentatively, D is TRBD2 (6 bases). V was trimmed by 3 bases and J by 6 bases, leaving 12 bases between them. The CDR3 runs 13 residues. CDR1 and CDR2 (germline): WSHSY, SAAADI.

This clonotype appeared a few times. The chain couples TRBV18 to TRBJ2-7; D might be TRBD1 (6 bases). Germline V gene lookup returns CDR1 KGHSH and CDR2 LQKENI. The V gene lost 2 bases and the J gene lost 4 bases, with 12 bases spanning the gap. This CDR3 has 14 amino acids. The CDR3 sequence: CASSPGPGDYEQYF. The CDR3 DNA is TGTGCCAGCTCACCAGGACCAGGGGATTACGAGCAGTACTTC.

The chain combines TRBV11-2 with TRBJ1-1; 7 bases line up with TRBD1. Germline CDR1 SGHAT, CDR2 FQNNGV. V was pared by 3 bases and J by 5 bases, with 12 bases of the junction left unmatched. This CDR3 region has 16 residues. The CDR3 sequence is CASSLVRGVRRTEAFF. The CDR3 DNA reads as TGTGCCAGCAGCTTGGTCAGGGGGGTTCGAAGAACTGAAGCTTTCTTT.

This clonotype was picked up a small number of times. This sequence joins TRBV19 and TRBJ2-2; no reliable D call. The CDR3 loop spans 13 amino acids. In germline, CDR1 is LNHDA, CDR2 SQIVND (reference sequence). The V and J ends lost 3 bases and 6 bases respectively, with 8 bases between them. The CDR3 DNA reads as TGTGCCAGTAGTATCATTGGGGCCGGGGAGCTGTTTTTT. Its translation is CASSIIGAGELFF.

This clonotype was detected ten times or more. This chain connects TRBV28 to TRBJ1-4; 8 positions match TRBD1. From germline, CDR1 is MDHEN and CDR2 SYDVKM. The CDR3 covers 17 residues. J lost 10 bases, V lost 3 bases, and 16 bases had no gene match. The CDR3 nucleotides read TGTGCCAGCAGTTTCCGGGACAGGCGCTACCGGGGGAGAAAACTGTTTTTT. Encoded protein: CASSFRDRRYRGRKLFF.

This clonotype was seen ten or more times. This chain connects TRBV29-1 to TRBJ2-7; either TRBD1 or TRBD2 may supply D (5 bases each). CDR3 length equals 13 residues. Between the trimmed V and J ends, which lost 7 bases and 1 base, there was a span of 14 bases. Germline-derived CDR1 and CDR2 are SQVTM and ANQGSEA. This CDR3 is CSASRDRSYEQYF. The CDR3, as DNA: TGCAGCGCCTCCCGGGACCGGTCCTACGAGCAGTACTTC.